This record looks at one TCR beta chain sequence and its context. The data belong to a study of blood T cell repertoires in COVID-19. Study information: In each case, the material was cDNA or gDNA derived from T cells, B-cell-depleted T cells, or PBMCs.

Germline loops: CDR1 MGHDK, CDR2 SYGVNS. This CDR3 region has 12 residues. Trimming left V 4 bases short and J 0 bases short, with 4 bases between. Source study methods: Estimates of nucleated cell counts were drawn from the amplification of reference gene primers. The method was immunoSEQ multiplex PCR; TCRdb's version includes in-frame clones alone and lacks a portion of them. V, J and clone size are those of that table, while D and trimming were read from the DNA. The table has about 200,000 clones, 89% seen once. Sequenced material: peripheral blood. This TCR was recovered from a man between 40 and 49 years old with acute or convalescent COVID-19. The V call is TRBV25-1, the J call TRBJ2-7; D is undetermined. Here the CDR3 reads CASSALSYEQYF. CDR3 bases: TGTGCCAGCAGTGCCCTCTCCTACGAGCAGTACTTC.